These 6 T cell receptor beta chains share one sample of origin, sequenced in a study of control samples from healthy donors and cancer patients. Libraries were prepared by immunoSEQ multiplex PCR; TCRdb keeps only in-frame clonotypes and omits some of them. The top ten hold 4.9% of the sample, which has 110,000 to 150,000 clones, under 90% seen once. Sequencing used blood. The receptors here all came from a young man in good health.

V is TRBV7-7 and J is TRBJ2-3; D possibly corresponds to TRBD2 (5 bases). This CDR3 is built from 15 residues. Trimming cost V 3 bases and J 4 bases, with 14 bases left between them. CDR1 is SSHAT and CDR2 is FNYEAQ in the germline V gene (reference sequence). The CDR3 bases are TGTGCCAGCAGCTTCGGCATCGGGAACTCAGATACGCAGTATTTT. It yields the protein CASSFGIGNSDTQYF.

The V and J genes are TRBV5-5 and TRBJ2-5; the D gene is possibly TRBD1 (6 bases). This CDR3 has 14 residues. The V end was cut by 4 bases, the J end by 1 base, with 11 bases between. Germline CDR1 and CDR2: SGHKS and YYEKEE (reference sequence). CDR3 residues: CASSRGQSQETQYF. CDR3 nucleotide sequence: TGTGCCAGCAGCCGAGGACAGAGCCAAGAGACCCAGTACTTC.

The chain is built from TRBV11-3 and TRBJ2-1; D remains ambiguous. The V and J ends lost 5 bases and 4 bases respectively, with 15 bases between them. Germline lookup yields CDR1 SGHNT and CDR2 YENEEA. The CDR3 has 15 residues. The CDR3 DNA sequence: TGTGCCAGCAGCCCAGAAAACGGACCATACAATGAGCAGTTCTTC. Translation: CASSPENGPYNEQFF. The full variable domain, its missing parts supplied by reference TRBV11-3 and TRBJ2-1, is EAGVVQSPRYKIIEKKQPVAFWCNPISGHNTLYWYLQNLGQGPELLIRYENEEAVDDSQLPKDRFSAERLKGVDSTLKIQPAELGDSAVYLCASSPENGPYNEQFFGPGTRLTVL.

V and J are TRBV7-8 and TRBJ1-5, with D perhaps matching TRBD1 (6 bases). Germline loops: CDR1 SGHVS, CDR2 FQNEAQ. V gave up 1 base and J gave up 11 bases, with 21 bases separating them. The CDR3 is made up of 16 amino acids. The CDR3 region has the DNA TGTGCCAGCAGCTTAGGTTCCGGGACAAAGGTCTGGGCCCAGCATTTT. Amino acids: CASSLGSGTKVWAQHF.

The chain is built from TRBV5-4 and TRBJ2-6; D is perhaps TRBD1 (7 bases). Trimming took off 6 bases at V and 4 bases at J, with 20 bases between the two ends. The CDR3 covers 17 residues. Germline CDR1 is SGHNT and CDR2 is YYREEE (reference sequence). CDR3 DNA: TGTGCCAGCACCCCGGCGGGACAGTCTTCCGGGGCCAACGTCCTGACTTTC. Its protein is CASTPAGQSSGANVLTF.

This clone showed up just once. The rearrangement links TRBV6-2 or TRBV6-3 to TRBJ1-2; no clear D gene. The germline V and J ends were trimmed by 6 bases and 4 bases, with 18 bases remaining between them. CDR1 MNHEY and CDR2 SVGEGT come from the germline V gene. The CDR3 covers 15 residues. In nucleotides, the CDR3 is TGTGCCAGCAGCCGGCTCCGGGCAGGCTCCTATGGCTACACCTTC. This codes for CASSRLRAGSYGYTF.